These 7 T cell receptor beta chains came from one sample sequenced in a study of T-cell memory formation after mild COVID-19. In TCRdb, the 5' RACE reads were re-called with MiXCR into one record per CDR3 protein. The sample records hundreds of thousands of distinct CDR3 sequences, around 28% being singletons. The sequencing sample was made of PBMCs or a T cell subset sorted from them (not recorded which). The source of these receptors is an adult woman who had mild COVID-19 (a few samples of this study predate the infection). Cell type and time point are not known.

In its sample, this clonotype was seen a few times. The J gene is TRBJ2-7, the V gene TRBV7-9; D unclear. Germline V lookup: CDR1 SEHNR, CDR2 FQNEAQ (reference sequence). CDR3 length: 14 residues. The V end was cut by 4 bases, the J end by 5 bases, with 15 bases between. This CDR3 reads CASSWLGSDHEQYF. The CDR3, as DNA: TGTGCCAGCAGCTGGTTGGGGTCAGACCACGAGCAGTACTTC.

This clonotype appeared once. The J gene is TRBJ2-6, the V gene TRBV6-5; 13 bases line up with TRBD2. The length of the CDR3 is 18 residues. The germline V gene encodes CDR1 MNHEY and CDR2 SVGAGI. V shed 5 bases and J 4 bases; nucleotides not matched to a gene: 8. This chain's CDR3 is CASSSTSGRATGANVLTF. CDR3 coding DNA: TGTGCCAGCAGTAGTACTAGCGGGAGGGCCACCGGGGCCAACGTCCTGACTTTC.

The CDR3 DNA sequence: TGTGCCAGCAGCGTAGCAACCAGGGGCGGCAATCAGCCCCAGCATTTT. Amino acid sequence: CASSVATRGGNQPQHF. The V and J genes are TRBV9 and TRBJ1-5; D is possibly TRBD1 (6 bases). CDR1 and CDR2 from the germline V gene are SGDLS and YYNGEE. The CDR3 loop spans 16 amino acids. V gave up 0 bases and J gave up 2 bases, with 12 bases separating them.

The CDR3 region has the DNA TGTGCCAGCAGCTCAGACTTGAGGGGTGAGCAGTTCTTC. Translating gives CASSSDLRGEQFF. J is TRBJ2-1 and V is TRBV7-3; D possibly matches TRBD1 or TRBD2 (5 bases each). V dropped 4 bases and J dropped 9 bases, with 13 bases sitting between them. Germline V gene data show CDR1 as SGHTA and CDR2 as FQGTGA. The CDR3 is 13 amino acids.

This clonotype was seen more than once but under ten times. The V call is TRBV5-1, the J call TRBJ2-3, with 11 bases matching TRBD2. With 0 bases clipped from V and 4 bases from J, the junction kept 4 bases outside the gene matches. Germline V gives CDR1 SGHRS, CDR2 YFSETQ. CDR3 length equals 16 residues. CDR3 sequence reads: CASSLGVAGGPDTQYF. In DNA, the CDR3 is TGCGCCAGCAGCTTGGGAGTAGCGGGGGGGCCAGATACGCAGTATTTT.

This clonotype was recorded many times. The rearrangement links TRBV5-1 to TRBJ2-4; D may match TRBD1 or TRBD2 (5 bases each). The CDR3 totals 15 residues. Trimming shortened V by 4 bases and J by 7 bases, and 18 bases separated the two germline ends. Per the germline V gene, CDR1 is SGHRS and CDR2 is YFSETQ. This chain's CDR3 is CASSEGHIRENIQYF. For the CDR3, the DNA is TGCGCCAGCAGCGAAGGACATATCAGGGAGAACATTCAGTACTTC. Drawing the rest from reference TRBV5-1 and TRBJ2-4, the complete variable domain is KAGVTQTPRYLIKTRGQQVTLSCSPISGHRSVSWYQQTPGQGLQFLFEYFSETQRNKGNFPGRFSGRQFSNSRSEMNVSTLELGDSALYLCASSEGHIRENIQYFGAGTRLSVL.

The V and J genes are TRBV3-1 and TRBJ1-1; D is undetermined. In germline, CDR1 is LGHDT, CDR2 YNNKEL (reference sequence). This CDR3 region has 13 residues. V was shortened by 6 bases and J by 7 bases, with 15 bases between the two germline ends. The CDR3 reads CASSHRHGGEAFF. Written as DNA, the CDR3 is TGTGCCAGCAGTCACAGACACGGAGGTGAAGCTTTCTTT.